This T cell receptor (beta chain) was sequenced for a study of T cells in Graves' hyperthyroidism and ophthalmopathy. In the ophthalmopathy cohort, Clinical Activity Score was at least 3, NOSPECS grade at least 4, and duration under 3 months. The CDR3 extends over 15 amino acids. Per the germline V gene, CDR1 is SGHKS and CDR2 is YYEKEE (reference sequence). Trimming took 0 bases from V and 0 from J, leaving 10 bases between them. Regions amplified from RNA transcripts were the TCR beta CDR3 regions. A first-round RT-PCR of the TCR CDR3 used the HTBI primer set. TCRdb redid the calling of the multiplex PCR reads with MiXCR, one entry per CDR3 protein. The sample includes some 570,000 distinct CDR3 sequences, around 14% of them seen just once. In this sample, this clonotype turned up many times.

Sequencing was done on a sample of blood. The clonotype comes from a woman between 18 and 30 years old with Graves' ophthalmopathy. The chain uses TRBV5-5 and TRBJ2-7, with no clear D. CDR3 region: CASSLEVGISYEQYF. CDR3 bases: TGTGCCAGCAGCTTGGAGGTAGGGATCTCCTACGAGCAGTACTTC.